The source of this T cell receptor beta chain is a study of blood T cell repertoires in COVID-19. Study as a whole: Samples of COVID-19 (acute and convalescent) were obtained from the United States, Italy and Spain. PBMCs, B-cell-depleted T cells, or T cells were the source of the cDNA or gDNA that made up the material.

The V segment lost 0 bases and the J segment 4 bases; nucleotides outside the gene matches: 5. This CDR3 has 16 residues. Germline assignment: CDR1 SGDLS and CDR2 YYNGEE. The authors' processing: Estimated nucleated cell counts came from reference gene primer amplification. The repertoire was sequenced with immunoSEQ multiplex PCR; TCRdb's copy has only in-frame clones and lacks some. D and trimming were read from the DNA, whereas the V and J calls and clone size are those reported in that table. This sample has about 42,000 clones, with roughly nine tenths found just once. This sequence was found in a man aged 25 to 40 with active or convalescent COVID-19. Sequencing was carried out using peripheral blood. The J gene is TRBJ2-1, the V gene TRBV9; TRBD2 agrees at 9 bases. The CDR3 region is CASSVEGLAIYNEQFF. CDR3 nucleotides: TGTGCCAGCAGCGTAGAAGGACTAGCGATATACAATGAGCAGTTCTTC.